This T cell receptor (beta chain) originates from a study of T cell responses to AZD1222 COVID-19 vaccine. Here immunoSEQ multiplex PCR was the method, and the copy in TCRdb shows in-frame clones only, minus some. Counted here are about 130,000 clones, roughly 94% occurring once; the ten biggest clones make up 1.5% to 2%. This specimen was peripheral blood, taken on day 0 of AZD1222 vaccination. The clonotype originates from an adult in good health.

In nucleotides, the CDR3 is TGCGCCAGCAGCACCGGGACAGCTTACAATGAGCAGTTCTTC. Protein: CASSTGTAYNEQFF. V and J are TRBV5-1 and TRBJ2-1; the match to TRBD1 covers 7 bases. Germline CDR1 reads SGHRS; CDR2 reads YFSETQ. The CDR3 loop spans 14 amino acids. J was trimmed by 4 bases and V by 4 bases; bases with no gene match: 5.